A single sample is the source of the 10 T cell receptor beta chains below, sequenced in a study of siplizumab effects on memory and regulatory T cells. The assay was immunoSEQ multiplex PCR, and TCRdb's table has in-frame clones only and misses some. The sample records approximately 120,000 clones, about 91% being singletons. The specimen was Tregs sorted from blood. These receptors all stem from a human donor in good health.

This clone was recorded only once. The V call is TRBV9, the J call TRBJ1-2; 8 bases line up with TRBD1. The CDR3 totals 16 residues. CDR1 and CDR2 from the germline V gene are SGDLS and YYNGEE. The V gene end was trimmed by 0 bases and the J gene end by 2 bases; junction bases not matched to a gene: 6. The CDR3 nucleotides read TGTGCCAGCAGCGTAGCCTCAGGGGGCTGGAACTATGGCTACACCTTC. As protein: CASSVASGGWNYGYTF.

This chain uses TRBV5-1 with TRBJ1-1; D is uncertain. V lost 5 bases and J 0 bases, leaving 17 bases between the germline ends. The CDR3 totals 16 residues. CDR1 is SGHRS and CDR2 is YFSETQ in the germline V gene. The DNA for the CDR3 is TGCGCCAGCAGGTTAGTGTATGGATGGATGAACACTGAAGCTTTCTTT. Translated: CASRLVYGWMNTEAFF.

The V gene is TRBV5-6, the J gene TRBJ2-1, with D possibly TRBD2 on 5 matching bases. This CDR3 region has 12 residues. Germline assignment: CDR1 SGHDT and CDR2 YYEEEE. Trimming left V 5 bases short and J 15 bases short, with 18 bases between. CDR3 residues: CASSPGNAMGFF. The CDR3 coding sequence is TGTGCCAGCAGTCCGGGGAACGCTATGGGGTTCTTC.

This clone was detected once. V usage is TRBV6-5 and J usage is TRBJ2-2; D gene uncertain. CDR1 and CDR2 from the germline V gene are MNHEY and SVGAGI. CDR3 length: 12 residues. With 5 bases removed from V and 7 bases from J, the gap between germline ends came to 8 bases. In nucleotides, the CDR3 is TGTGCCAGCAGTAAAACCAGCGGGGAGCTGTTTTTT. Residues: CASSKTSGELFF.

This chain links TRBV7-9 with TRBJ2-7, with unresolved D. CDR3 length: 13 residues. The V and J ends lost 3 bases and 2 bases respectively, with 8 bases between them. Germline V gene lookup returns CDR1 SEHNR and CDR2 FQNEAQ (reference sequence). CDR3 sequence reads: CASSLSLPYEQYF. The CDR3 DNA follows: TGTGCCAGCAGCTTGTCACTTCCCTACGAGCAGTACTTC.

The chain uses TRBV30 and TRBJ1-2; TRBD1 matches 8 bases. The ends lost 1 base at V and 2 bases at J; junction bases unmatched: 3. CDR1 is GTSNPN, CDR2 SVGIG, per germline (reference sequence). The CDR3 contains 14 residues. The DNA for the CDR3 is TGTGCCTGGAGTGATCGGACAGGGAACTATGGCTACACCTTC. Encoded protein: CAWSDRTGNYGYTF.

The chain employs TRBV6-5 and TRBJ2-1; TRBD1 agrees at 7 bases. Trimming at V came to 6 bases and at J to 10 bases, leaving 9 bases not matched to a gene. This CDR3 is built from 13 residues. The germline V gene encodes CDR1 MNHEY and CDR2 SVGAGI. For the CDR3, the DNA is TGTGCCAGCAGGGAAGACAGGGTCGAGGAGCAGTTCTTC. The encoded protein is CASREDRVEEQFF.

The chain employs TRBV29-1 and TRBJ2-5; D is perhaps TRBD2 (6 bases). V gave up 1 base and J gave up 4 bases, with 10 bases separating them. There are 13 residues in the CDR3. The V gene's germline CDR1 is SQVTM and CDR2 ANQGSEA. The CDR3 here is CSVEGRARETQYF. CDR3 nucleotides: TGCAGCGTTGAAGGGAGGGCACGAGAGACCCAGTACTTC.

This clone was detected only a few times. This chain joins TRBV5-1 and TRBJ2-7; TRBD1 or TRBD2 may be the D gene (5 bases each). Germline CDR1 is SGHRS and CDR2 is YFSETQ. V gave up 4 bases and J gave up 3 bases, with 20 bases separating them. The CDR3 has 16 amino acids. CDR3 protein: CASSPGIGGPDYEQYF. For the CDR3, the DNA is TGCGCCAGCAGCCCAGGGATAGGCGGGCCCGACTACGAGCAGTACTTC.

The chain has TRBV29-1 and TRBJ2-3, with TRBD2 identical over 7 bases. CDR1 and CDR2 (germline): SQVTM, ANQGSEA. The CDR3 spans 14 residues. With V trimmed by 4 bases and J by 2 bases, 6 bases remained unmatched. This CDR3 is CSVGRLAATDTQYF. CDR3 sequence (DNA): TGCAGCGTTGGCCGGCTAGCGGCCACAGATACGCAGTATTTT.